These T cell receptor beta chains were read from a single sample in a study of shared clonotypes between healthy human individuals. Generated by immunoSEQ multiplex PCR, the TCRdb table keeps only in-frame clones and is missing some. This table holds about 710,000 clones, around 78% found once. Sequenced input: memory CD4+ T cells sorted from blood. Source of these receptors: a woman aged 30 to 39 in good health. Both conserved end residues are part of each CDR3. The D gene is left open where the match is weak. Not all rows give a size; the values are once, few, many and, for expanded clones, a class.

. TRBJ1-1 TRBV28 . TGTGCCAGTCGTGGGGCGGACACTGAAGCTTTCTTT CASRGADTEAFF
TRBD2 TRBJ2-1 TRBV5-1 . TGCGCCAGCAGCTTGACCCCAGCGGGAGGGGAAAATGAGCAGTTCTTC CASSLTPAGGENEQFF
. TRBJ2-5 TRBV11-2 . TGTGCCAGCAGCTTAGCGGCTCCCGGGGGCCAAGAGACCCAGTACTTC CASSLAAPGGQETQYF
TRBD1 TRBJ2-2 TRBV11-1 . TGTGCCAGCAGCCGCGAACAGGGGGCGAACACCGGGGAGCTGTTTTTT CASSREQGANTGELFF
. TRBJ1-2 TRBV5-4 . TGTGCCAGCAGCTCTAACTATGGCTACACCTTC CASSSNYGYTF
. TRBJ1-4 TRBV28 . TGTGCCACCTGGACAGCCGAAAAACTGTTTTTT CATWTAEKLFF
. TRBJ1-2 TRBV18 . TGTGCCAGCTCACCGAACTTACGGTATGGCTACACCTTC CASSPNLRYGYTF
TRBD1 TRBJ1-2 TRBV11-2 few TGTGCCAGCAGCACACCAGGGGGTTTTGGCTACACCTTC CASSTPGGFGYTF
. TRBJ2-7 TRBV6-1 . TGTGCCAGCTTGGGAGACATGTCCTACGAGCAGTACTTC CASLGDMSYEQYF
. TRBJ1-5 TRBV5-6 . TGTGCCAGCAGCTTTCAGGGGCGCGTGGATCAGCCCCAGCATTTT CASSFQGRVDQPQHF
TRBD1 TRBJ2-3 TRBV27 once TGTGCCAGCACCCCTACAGGGGGCACAGATACGCAGTATTTT CASTPTGGTDTQYF
. TRBJ1-1 TRBV9 . TGTGCCAGCAGCGTAGGATTACTAGGGGGGAACACTGAAGCTTTCTTT CASSVGLLGGNTEAFF
. TRBJ1-1 TRBV2 . TGTGCCAGCAGTACACAGGGAAGTTACACTGAAGCTTTCTTT CASSTQGSYTEAFF
. TRBJ2-3 TRBV5-4 . TGTGCCAGCAGCTCTGTGGGAGATACGCAGTATTTT CASSSVGDTQYF
. TRBJ2-5 TRBV2 many TGTGCCAGCAGTGAGAGGAGGGAGACCCAGTACTTC CASSERRETQYF
. TRBJ2-3 TRBV7-2 . TGTGCCAGCAGCTTAGGCGGAACCCGCACAGATACGCAGTATTTT CASSLGGTRTDTQYF
. TRBJ2-1 TRBV14 many TGTGCCAGCAGCCGAAATCGAATTACCAATGAGCAGTTCTTC CASSRNRITNEQFF
TRBD2 TRBJ2-3 TRBV2 few TGTGCCAGCGGATTAGCGGGAGATAGCACAGATACGCAGTATTTT CASGLAGDSTDTQYF
TRBD2 TRBJ2-1 TRBV7-9 . TGTGCCAGCAGCTTTAGGCGGGAGGGGGATGAGCAGTTCTTC CASSFRREGDEQFF
TRBD2 TRBJ2-7 TRBV11-2 . TGTGCCAGCAGCTTAGCTAGCGGGGGACCCAGCTCCTACGAGCAGTACTTC CASSLASGGPSSYEQYF
. TRBJ2-3 TRBV5-1 . TGCGCCAGCAGAGTCGGACAGACAGATACGCAGTATTTT CASRVGQTDTQYF
TRBD2 TRBJ2-5 TRBV7-9 . TGTGCCAGCAGCTTAGGCGGGCTAGCGGGATGGGAGACCCAGTACTTC CASSLGGLAGWETQYF
TRBD2 TRBJ2-2 TRBV11-3 . TGTGCCAGCAGCCCCTCGGGGCTAGCGGGAGTTGCCGGGGAGCTGTTTTTT CASSPSGLAGVAGELFF
TRBD1 TRBJ1-1 TRBV30 . TGTGCCTCTAACCGGGACAGTTTGTTTGAAGCTTTCTTT CASNRDSLFEAFF
. TRBJ2-7 TRBV5-1 . TGCGCCAGCAGCTTGCAGCCGGACTCCTACGAGCAGTACTTC CASSLQPDSYEQYF
. TRBJ1-4 TRBV7-9 . TGTGCCAGCAGCCCCGGGGACCTACTCGGAGAAAAACTGTTTTTT CASSPGDLLGEKLFF
TRBD1 TRBJ1-2 TRBV5-6 . TGTGCCAGCAGCTTCCGGGACAGTGGGGGGCATGGCTACACCTTC CASSFRDSGGHGYTF
TRBD2 TRBJ2-7 TRBV5-6 once TGTGCCAGCAGCTTACTAGCGGCGAACTACGAGCAGTACTTC CASSLLAANYEQYF
. TRBJ1-2 TRBV27 . TGTGCCAGCAGTTTGAGCGGTCTCTATGGCTACACCTTC CASSLSGLYGYTF
. TRBJ2-6 TRBV9 . TGTGCCAGCAGCCCCGGGGACGGAGTCTCTGGGGCCAACGTCCTGACTTTC CASSPGDGVSGANVLTF
. TRBJ2-1 TRBV6-5 . TGTGCCAGCAGTCCCCCGTCCATGGATGAGCAGTTCTTC CASSPPSMDEQFF
. TRBJ2-6 TRBV18 . TGTGCCAGCTCACCAAGGAGGTCTGGGGCCAACGTCCTGACTTTC CASSPRRSGANVLTF